The 23 T cell receptor beta chains presented below share a single source sample, sequenced in a study of blood T cell repertoires in COVID-19. Profiled with immunoSEQ multiplex PCR; TCRdb holds only in-frame clones, not every one. Here the sample spans about 260,000 clones, around 89% being singletons. The sequencing input was peripheral blood. Every receptor here comes from a woman between 35 and 50 years old with acute or convalescent COVID-19.

In this sample, this clone turned up once. This chain links TRBV4-2 with TRBJ1-1; D is undetermined. The V and J ends lost 1 base and 0 bases respectively, with 6 bases between them. CDR3 size: 14 residues. Germline values: CDR1 LGHNA, CDR2 YNFKEQ. The CDR3: CASSQVPLNTEAFF. The DNA for the CDR3 is TGTGCCAGCAGCCAAGTTCCGTTGAACACTGAAGCTTTCTTT.

About this clone itself: The sample holds other DNA sequences that translate to the same CDR3. This chain uses TRBV6-6 with TRBJ1-5; no definite D call. This CDR3 has 14 residues. Looked up from germline, CDR1 is MNHNY and CDR2 is SVGAGI (reference sequence). Trimming pared 0 bases from V and 4 bases from J, leaving 7 bases between. This CDR3 is CASSYSEGNQPQHF. CDR3 nucleotides: TGTGCCAGCAGTTACTCGGAGGGTAATCAGCCCCAGCATTTT.

The chain has TRBV24-1 and TRBJ1-2; 7 bases line up with TRBD1. J gave up 3 bases and V 4 bases, and 4 bases lay outside the gene matches. Germline V gene sequence: CDR1 KGHDR, CDR2 SFDVKD. This CDR3 region has 14 residues. The CDR3 reads CATSESGGYYGYTF. The DNA for the CDR3 is TGTGCCACCAGTGAGTCAGGGGGTTACTATGGCTACACCTTC.

J is TRBJ1-1 and V is TRBV2; no clear D gene. Trimming left V 7 bases short and J 1 base short, with 7 bases between. The CDR3 has 12 residues. Looked up from germline, CDR1 is SNHLY and CDR2 is FYNNEI. The CDR3 DNA is TGTGCCAGCATCCACTCGAACACTGAAGCTTTCTTT. Amino acid sequence: CASIHSNTEAFF.

The chain employs TRBV18 and TRBJ2-3, with 10 positions matching TRBD1. Losses at the gene ends were 1 base for V and 6 bases for J; bases not matched to a gene: 10. The length of the CDR3 is 17 residues. Germline V CDR1 and CDR2: KGHSH, LQKENI. The chain's CDR3 is CASSPRGRDRGWDTQYF. DNA for the CDR3: TGTGCCAGCTCACCACGAGGAAGGGACAGGGGCTGGGATACGCAGTATTTT.

The rearrangement uses TRBV18 and TRBJ1-1; D remains ambiguous. There are 14 residues in the CDR3. Germline CDR1 is KGHSH and CDR2 is LQKENI. Trimming left V 0 bases short and J 1 base short, with 6 bases between. CDR3: CASSPPLGNTEAFF. The CDR3 bases are TGTGCCAGCTCACCACCACTTGGGAACACTGAAGCTTTCTTT.

The chain couples TRBV18 to TRBJ2-3; 8 nucleotides match TRBD2. From germline, CDR1 is KGHSH and CDR2 LQKENI. This CDR3 is 17 amino acids long. Trimming removed 2 bases from V and 2 bases from J; junction bases left unmatched: 9. As DNA, the CDR3 is TGTGCCAGCTCACCAAACGGAGCGGGGGCTTTCACAGATACGCAGTATTTT. Its protein is CASSPNGAGAFTDTQYF.

The chain combines TRBV5-5 with TRBJ2-7; 9 positions agree with TRBD1. The ends lost 3 bases at V and 2 bases at J; junction bases unmatched: 9. The CDR3 consists of 16 residues. In germline, CDR1 is SGHKS, CDR2 YYEKEE (reference sequence). In DNA, the CDR3 is TGTGCCAGCAGCTATTCACCGGGACAGGGAACCTACGAGCAGTACGTC. This encodes CASSYSPGQGTYEQYV.

The chain employs TRBV7-9 and TRBJ2-1; 9 positions agree with TRBD1. V lost 10 bases and J lost 8; bases outside the gene matches: 9. Germline assignment: CDR1 SEHNR and CDR2 FQNEAQ (reference sequence). The CDR3 is made up of 13 amino acids. CDR3 region: CAIAGGTGYEQFF. The DNA of the CDR3 is TGTGCCATCGCCGGCGGGACAGGGTATGAGCAGTTCTTC.

The chain couples TRBV29-1 to TRBJ1-5, with 10 bases fitting TRBD1. The CDR3 contains 13 residues. From germline, CDR1 is SQVTM and CDR2 ANQGSEA. With 5 bases clipped from V and 12 bases from J, the junction kept 10 bases outside the gene matches. The CDR3: CSVRGTGELGQHF. CDR3 in DNA: TGCAGCGTTCGCGGGACAGGGGAGTTAGGCCAGCATTTT.

In this sample, this clone turned up a few times. The chain combines TRBV5-6 with TRBJ2-5; 7 bases are a match to TRBD2. This CDR3 has 15 amino acids. The ends lost 4 bases at V and 4 bases at J; junction bases unmatched: 10. From germline, CDR1 is SGHDT and CDR2 YYEEEE. The CDR3 here is CASSAQWGGRETQYF. DNA of the CDR3: TGTGCCAGCAGCGCCCAATGGGGGGGGAGAGAGACCCAGTACTTC.

This chain connects TRBV5-6 to TRBJ2-5; the match to TRBD2 covers 9 bases. With V trimmed by 0 bases and J by 1 base, 4 bases remained unmatched. CDR1 SGHDT and CDR2 YYEEEE come from the germline V gene. This CDR3 spans 16 amino acids. The CDR3 here is CASSLGGGASQETQYF. The DNA for the CDR3 is TGTGCCAGCAGCTTGGGCGGGGGGGCTTCCCAAGAGACCCAGTACTTC.

The rearrangement uses TRBV18 and TRBJ1-5, with D unclear. V lost 2 bases, J lost 4 bases, and 15 bases lay in between. The CDR3 length is 16 residues. In germline, CDR1 is KGHSH, CDR2 LQKENI. CDR3 DNA sequence: TGTGCCAGCTCACCATTCGATTATGGCGGAAATCAGCCCCAGCATTTT. Translated, it gives CASSPFDYGGNQPQHF.

The V gene is TRBV4-1, the J gene TRBJ1-5; D unresolved. This CDR3 spans 14 amino acids. The ends were cut back, 3 bases at V and 2 bases at J, with 8 bases in the middle. Germline V CDR1 and CDR2: MGHRA, YSYEKL. In nucleotides, the CDR3 is TGCGCCAGCAGCCACGTTGGAGGCAATCAGCCCCAGCATTTT. Protein: CASSHVGGNQPQHF.

This clone was observed a handful of times. The chain carries TRBV5-1 and TRBJ1-6; D is ambiguous. Trimming shortened V by 0 bases and J by 6 bases, and 10 bases separated the two germline ends. The CDR3 covers 15 residues. Germline lookup yields CDR1 SGHRS and CDR2 YFSETQ. CDR3 amino acids: CASSLAAGFNSPLHF. CDR3 sequence (DNA): TGCGCCAGCAGCTTGGCCGCGGGATTTAATTCACCCCTCCACTTT.

V is TRBV6-5 and J is TRBJ2-5; 9 nucleotides agree with TRBD1. The CDR3 spans 15 residues. Trimming removed 2 bases from V and 5 bases from J; junction bases left unmatched: 6. Germline CDR1 MNHEY, CDR2 SVGAGI. The CDR3 DNA follows: TGTGCCAGCAGTTACGTACAGGGGGCGGCGGAGACCCAGTACTTC. It is translated as CASSYVQGAAETQYF.

The rearrangement joins TRBV19 to TRBJ1-2, with 7 bases aligning to TRBD1. V shed 3 bases, J shed 8 bases, and the junction held 12 bases outside the gene matches. The CDR3 sequence is 15 residues long. Germline V lookup: CDR1 LNHDA, CDR2 SQIVND (reference sequence). For the CDR3, the DNA is TGTGCCAGTAGTATTCTGACAGGGACGCCACACGGCTACACCTTC. This translates into CASSILTGTPHGYTF.

This clone was seen only once. V is TRBV4-2 and J is TRBJ1-2; 9 nucleotides align to TRBD1. Germline loops: CDR1 LGHNA, CDR2 YNFKEQ. The V and J ends lost 4 bases and 2 bases, in that order; junction bases with no gene match: 5. This CDR3 contains 15 residues. As DNA, the CDR3 is TGTGCCAGCAGCCCGGGGGACAGGGAGAACTATGGCTACACCTTC. This sequence encodes CASSPGDRENYGYTF.

The rearrangement joins TRBV5-5 to TRBJ1-2; D might be TRBD1 (6 bases). Germline CDR1 and CDR2: SGHKS and YYEKEE (reference sequence). The V and J ends lost 4 bases and 0 bases respectively, with 10 bases between them. CDR3 length: 14 amino acids. CDR3 bases: TGTGCCAGCAGCCCTGGGACAACTAACTATGGCTACACCTTC. This gives the protein CASSPGTTNYGYTF.

The sample holds a few counts of this clone. The rearrangement uses TRBV3-1 (or the pseudogene TRBV3-2) and TRBJ2-5, with 8 bases fitting TRBD2. V was pared by 6 bases and J by 2 bases, with 11 bases of the junction left unmatched. Germline V gene data show CDR1 as LGHDT and CDR2 as YNNKEL (reference sequence). The CDR3 spans 16 residues. The CDR3 bases are TGTGCCAGCAGGAGGGGTAGCGGGGTCGGGCAAGAGACCCAGTACTTC. It codes for CASRRGSGVGQETQYF.

The rearrangement joins TRBV10-1 to TRBJ2-7, with D perhaps TRBD2 (6 bases). With 6 bases removed from V and 6 bases from J, the gap between germline ends came to 9 bases. CDR1 and CDR2 from the germline V gene are WNHNN and SYGVQD (reference sequence). The length of the CDR3 is 11 residues. CDR3: CASSGGPEQYV. The DNA of the CDR3 is TGCGCCAGCAGCGGAGGGCCCGAGCAGTACGTC.

V and J are TRBV7-2 and TRBJ2-1; the D gene is possibly TRBD1 (7 bases). Germline values: CDR1 SGHTA, CDR2 FQGNSA. This CDR3 spans 12 amino acids. Deletions cut 5 bases from V and 9 bases from J, with 11 bases between. CDR3 coding DNA: TGTGCCAGCAGCCGACAGGGAGGTGAGCAGTTCTTC. Its translation is CASSRQGGEQFF. Using reference TRBV7-2 and TRBJ2-1 for the parts outside the CDR3, the full variable domain is GAGVSQSPSNKVTEKGKDVELRCDPISGHTALYWYRQSLGQGLEFLIYFQGNSAPDKSGLPSDRFSAERTGGSVSTLTIQRTQQEDSAVYLCASSRQGGEQFFGPGTRLTVL.

The J gene is TRBJ1-5, the V gene TRBV28; D not certain. Trimming removed 5 bases from V and 11 bases from J, with 13 bases in between. The CDR3 contains 12 residues. Germline V lookup: CDR1 MDHEN, CDR2 SYDVKM. CDR3: CASSTTGTAQHF. As DNA, the CDR3 is TGTGCCAGCAGTACCACGGGAACAGCCCAGCATTTT.